The clone carrying this T cell receptor (beta chain) was seen a single time. Here immunoSEQ multiplex PCR was the method, and the copy in TCRdb shows in-frame clones only, minus some. The data show roughly 20,000 clones, with 35% to 50% seen just once and over 1.1% held by the top ten. The data are from a study of graft-versus-host responses after intestinal transplantation. The researchers put 200,000 CFSE-labeled responder cells into plates with 200,000 irradiated, violet-dye-labeled stimulator cells. Both CD3+CD4+ and CD3+CD8+ responders that were proliferating and CFSE-low underwent sorting after the reaction. The V end was cut by 8 bases, the J end by 6 bases, with 20 bases between. The germline gives CDR1 MGHRA, CDR2 YSYEKL. This CDR3 contains 15 residues.

The sample consisted of alloreactive CD8+ T cells from a mixed lymphocyte reaction culture, taken before transplantation. The sample's subset: CFSE-low proliferating T cells sorted from approximately 6-day pre-transplant mixed lymphocyte reaction (GvH or HvG direction). This clonotype originated in a human patient who was an organ donor for intestinal transplantation. V gene TRBV4-1 combines with J gene TRBJ2-4, with D possibly being TRBD1 or TRBD2 (5 bases each). In DNA form, the CDR3 reads TGCGCCAGCGAATATGTTTGGGGGACGGGAAACATTCAGTACTTC. Protein product: CASEYVWGTGNIQYF.